This T cell receptor (beta chain) was obtained from a study of OX40 agonist ivuxolimab in advanced cancers. Findings of the study overall: Individuals who were partial responders at 0.1-3.0 mg/kg had clonal expansion that ranked among the lowest. Expanded clones tended on average to be more numerous among CD8+ T cells than CD4+.

The CDR3 covers 14 residues. Germline CDR1 reads SQVTM; CDR2 reads ANQGSEA. The V segment lost 7 bases and the J segment 7 bases; nucleotides outside the gene matches: 11. Measured with immunoSEQ multiplex PCR; TCRdb has only the in-frame clones, and not every one. This table holds 70,000 or so clones, 80% to 90% found once. Details on this clone: The antigen is undetermined.

Sample: CD4+ or CD8+ T cells sorted from blood, taken in a trial of the OX40 agonist ivuxolimab. The gene calls are TRBV29-1 and TRBJ2-1; the match to TRBD1 covers 9 bases. The receptor's source is an adult with an advanced solid tumor such as melanoma, head and neck, liver or kidney cancer. The CDR3 sequence is CSAQTMDRGNEQFF. The CDR3 region has the DNA TGCAGCGCCCAAACAATGGACAGGGGAAATGAGCAGTTCTTC.